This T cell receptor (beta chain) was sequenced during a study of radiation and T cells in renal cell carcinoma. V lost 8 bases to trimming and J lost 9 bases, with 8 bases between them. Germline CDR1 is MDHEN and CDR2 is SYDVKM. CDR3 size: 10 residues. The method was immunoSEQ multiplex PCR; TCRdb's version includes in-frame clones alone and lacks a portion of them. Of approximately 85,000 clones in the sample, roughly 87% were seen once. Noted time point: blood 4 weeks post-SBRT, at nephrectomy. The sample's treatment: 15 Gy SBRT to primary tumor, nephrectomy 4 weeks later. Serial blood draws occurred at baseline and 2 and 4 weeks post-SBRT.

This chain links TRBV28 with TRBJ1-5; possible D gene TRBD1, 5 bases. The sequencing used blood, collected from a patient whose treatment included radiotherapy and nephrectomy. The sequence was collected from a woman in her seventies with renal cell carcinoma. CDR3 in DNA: TGTGCCAGCGGGGGTTGGCCCCAGCATTTT. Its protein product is CASGGWPQHF.